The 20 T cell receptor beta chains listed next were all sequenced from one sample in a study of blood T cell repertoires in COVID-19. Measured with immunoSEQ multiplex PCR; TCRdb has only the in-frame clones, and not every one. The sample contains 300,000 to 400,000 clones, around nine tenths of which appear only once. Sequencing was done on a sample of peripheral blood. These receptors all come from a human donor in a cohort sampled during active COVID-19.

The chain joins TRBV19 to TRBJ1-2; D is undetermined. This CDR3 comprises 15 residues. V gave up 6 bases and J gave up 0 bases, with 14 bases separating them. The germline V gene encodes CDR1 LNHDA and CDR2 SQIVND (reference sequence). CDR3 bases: TGTGCCAGTAGGACCAGCGAAGAGACTAACTATGGCTACACCTTC. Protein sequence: CASRTSEETNYGYTF.

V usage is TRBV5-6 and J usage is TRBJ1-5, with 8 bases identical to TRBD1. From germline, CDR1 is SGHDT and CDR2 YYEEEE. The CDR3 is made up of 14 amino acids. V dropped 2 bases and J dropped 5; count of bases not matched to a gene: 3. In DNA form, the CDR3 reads TGTGCCAGCAGCTTCGGACAGGGCTATCAGCCCCAGCATTTT. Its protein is CASSFGQGYQPQHF.

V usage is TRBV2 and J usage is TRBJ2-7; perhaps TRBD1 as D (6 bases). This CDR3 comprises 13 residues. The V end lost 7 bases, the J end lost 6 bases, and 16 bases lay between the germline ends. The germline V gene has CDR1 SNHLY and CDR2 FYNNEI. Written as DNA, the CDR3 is TGTGCCAGCAAGGGGGTTGATGTACGCGAGCAGTACTTC. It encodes CASKGVDVREQYF.

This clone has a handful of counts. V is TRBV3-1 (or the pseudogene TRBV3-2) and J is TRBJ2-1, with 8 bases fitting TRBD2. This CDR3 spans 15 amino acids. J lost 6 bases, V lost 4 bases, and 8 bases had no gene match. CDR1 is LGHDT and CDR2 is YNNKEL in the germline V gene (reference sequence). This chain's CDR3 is CASSLKTGLVNEQFF. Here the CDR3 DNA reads TGTGCCAGCAGCCTTAAAACGGGACTAGTCAATGAGCAGTTCTTC.

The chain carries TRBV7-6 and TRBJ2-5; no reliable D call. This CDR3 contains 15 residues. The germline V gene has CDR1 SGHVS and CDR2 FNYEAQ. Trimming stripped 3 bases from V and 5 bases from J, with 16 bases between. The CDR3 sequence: CASSFLGSLGETQYF. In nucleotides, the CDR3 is TGTGCCAGCAGCTTCCTAGGATCCCTCGGGGAGACCCAGTACTTC.

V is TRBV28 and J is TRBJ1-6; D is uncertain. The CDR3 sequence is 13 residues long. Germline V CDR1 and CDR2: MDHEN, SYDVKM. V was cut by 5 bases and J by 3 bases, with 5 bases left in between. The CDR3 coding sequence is TGTGCCAGCAGTCGAGACTATAATTCACCCCTCCACTTT. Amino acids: CASSRDYNSPLHF.

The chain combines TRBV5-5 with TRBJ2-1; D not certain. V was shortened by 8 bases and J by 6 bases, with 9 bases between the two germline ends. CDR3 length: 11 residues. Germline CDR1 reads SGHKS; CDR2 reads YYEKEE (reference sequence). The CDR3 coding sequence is TGTGCCAGTGGGCCTCCCAATGAGCAGTTCTTC. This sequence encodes CASGPPNEQFF. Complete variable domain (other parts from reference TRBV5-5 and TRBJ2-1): DAGVTQSPTHLIKTRGQQVTLRCSPISGHKSVSWYQQVLGQGPQFIFQYYEKEERGRGNFPDRFSARQFPNYSSELNVNALLLGDSALYLCASGPPNEQFFGPGTRLTVL.

In nucleotides, the CDR3 is TGTGCCAGCAGCCGGACAGGGGCGGCCTCTGGGGCCAACGTCCTGACTTTC. This translates into CASSRTGAASGANVLTF. V and J are TRBV2 and TRBJ2-6, with TRBD1 matching over 9 bases. The CDR3 runs to 17 residues. With 6 bases clipped from V and 0 bases from J, the junction kept 6 bases outside the gene matches. Germline CDR1 reads SNHLY; CDR2 reads FYNNEI.

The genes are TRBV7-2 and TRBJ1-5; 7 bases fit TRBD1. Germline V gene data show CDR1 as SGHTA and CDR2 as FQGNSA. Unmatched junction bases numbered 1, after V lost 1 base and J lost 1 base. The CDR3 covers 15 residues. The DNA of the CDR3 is TGTGCCAGCAGCTTAGAGGACAGGAGCAATCAGCCCCAGCATTTT. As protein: CASSLEDRSNQPQHF.

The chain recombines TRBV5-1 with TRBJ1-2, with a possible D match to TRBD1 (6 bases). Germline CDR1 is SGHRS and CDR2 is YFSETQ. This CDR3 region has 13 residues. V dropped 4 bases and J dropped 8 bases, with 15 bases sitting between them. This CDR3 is CASSPPRGAGYTF. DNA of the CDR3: TGCGCCAGCAGCCCCCCCCGGGGGGCCGGCTACACCTTC.

The CDR3 reads CASSPPGQEGDQPQHF. The CDR3 coding sequence is TGTGCCAGCAGTCCACCGGGACAGGAAGGAGATCAGCCCCAGCATTTT. The J gene is TRBJ1-5, the V gene TRBV28; 8 nucleotides agree with TRBD1. This CDR3 has 16 amino acids. Germline V gene lookup returns CDR1 MDHEN and CDR2 SYDVKM. After removal of 5 bases from V and 5 bases from J, the junction contained 11 bases not matched to a gene.

CDR3 residues: CATAKAGTDTQYF. CDR3 bases: TGTGCCACCGCCAAGGCGGGCACAGATACGCAGTATTTT. V gene TRBV28 combines with J gene TRBJ2-3; D remains ambiguous. Germline V CDR1 and CDR2: MDHEN, SYDVKM. Trimming left V 10 bases short and J 1 base short, with 12 bases between. This CDR3 is 13 amino acids long.

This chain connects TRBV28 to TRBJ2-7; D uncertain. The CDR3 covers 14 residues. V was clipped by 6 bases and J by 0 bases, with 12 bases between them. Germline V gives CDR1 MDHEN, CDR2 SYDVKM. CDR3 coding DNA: TGTGCCAGCAGCCTCTCTAGTCGCTCCTACGAGCAGTACTTC. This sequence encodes CASSLSSRSYEQYF.

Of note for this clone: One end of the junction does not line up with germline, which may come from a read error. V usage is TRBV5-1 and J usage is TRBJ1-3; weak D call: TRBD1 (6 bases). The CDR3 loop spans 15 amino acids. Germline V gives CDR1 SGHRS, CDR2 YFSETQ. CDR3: CASSPQGGDGDTIYF. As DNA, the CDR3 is TGCGCCAGCAGCCCCCAAGGGGGGGATGGAGACACCATATATTTT.

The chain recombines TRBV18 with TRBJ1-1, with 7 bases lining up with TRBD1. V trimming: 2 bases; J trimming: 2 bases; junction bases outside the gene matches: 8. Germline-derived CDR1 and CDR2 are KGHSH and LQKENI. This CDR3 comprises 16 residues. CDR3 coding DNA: TGTGCCAGCTCACCATCCGGCACAGGGGTTAACACTGAAGCTTTCTTT. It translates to CASSPSGTGVNTEAFF.

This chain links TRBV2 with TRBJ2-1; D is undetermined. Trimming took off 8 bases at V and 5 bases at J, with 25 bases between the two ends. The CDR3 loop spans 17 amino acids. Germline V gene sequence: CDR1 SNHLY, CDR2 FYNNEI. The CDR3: CASEETVVWPFDNEQFF. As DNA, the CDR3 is TGTGCCAGCGAGGAGACTGTCGTTTGGCCCTTTGACAATGAGCAGTTCTTC.

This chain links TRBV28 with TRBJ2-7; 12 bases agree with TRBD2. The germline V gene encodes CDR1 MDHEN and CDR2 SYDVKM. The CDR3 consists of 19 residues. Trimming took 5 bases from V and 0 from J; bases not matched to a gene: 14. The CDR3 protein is CASSSPGTSGRESSYEQYF. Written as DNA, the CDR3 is TGTGCCAGCAGTAGCCCCGGGACTAGCGGGCGAGAAAGCTCCTACGAGCAGTACTTC.

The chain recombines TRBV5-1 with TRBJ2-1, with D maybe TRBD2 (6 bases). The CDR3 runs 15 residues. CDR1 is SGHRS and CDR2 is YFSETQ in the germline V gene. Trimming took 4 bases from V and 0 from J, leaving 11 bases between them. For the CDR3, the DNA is TGCGCCAGCAGCCGGGGGTCCTTCTCCTACAATGAGCAGTTCTTC. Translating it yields CASSRGSFSYNEQFF.

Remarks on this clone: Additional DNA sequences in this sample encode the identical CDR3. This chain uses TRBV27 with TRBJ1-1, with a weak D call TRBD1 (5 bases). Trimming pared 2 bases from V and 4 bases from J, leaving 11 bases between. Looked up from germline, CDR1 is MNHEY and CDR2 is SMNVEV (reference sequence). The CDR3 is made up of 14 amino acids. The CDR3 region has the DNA TGTGCCAGCAGTTTAGGGGGAGCGGGCACTGAAGCTTTCTTT. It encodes CASSLGGAGTEAFF.

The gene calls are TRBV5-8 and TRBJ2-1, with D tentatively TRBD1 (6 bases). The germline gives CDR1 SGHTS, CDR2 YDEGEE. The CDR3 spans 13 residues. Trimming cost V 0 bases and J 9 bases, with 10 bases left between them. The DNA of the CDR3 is TGTGCCAGCAGCTTGGACAGGGTTGGTGAGCAGTTCTTC. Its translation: CASSLDRVGEQFF.